This T cell receptor (beta chain) was sequenced for a study of blood T cells in healthy people across ages (dated by TCRdb to the mid-2010s). A note on the overall study: In model experiments, template switching captured roughly one uniquely barcoded TCR beta cDNA molecule for every two T cells. To track age-related changes in TCR beta repertoire diversity, the study relied on deep sequencing normalized with unique cDNA molecular identifiers. The donors were split into four age groups: young (average approximately 16 years), middle-aged (about 40), aged (around 67) and long-lived (roughly 77). To avoid experimental bias, donors of different ages were spread randomly across the sequencing lanes. The study analyzed two additional independent replicas of 1 million unique cDNA reads from the same blood draw for two donors, one aged 18 to 30 and one aged 80 or older.

Study-wide conclusions, independent of this receptor: The long-lived group showed more naive CD4+ T cells, fewer expanded clones and increased TCR diversity than the aged group, suggesting age selection. Observed TCR beta diversity per million T cells fell roughly linearly with age, and a significant reduction was already apparent by age around 44. Conclusive comparison of naive and antigen-experienced compartments was prevented by the profiling of bulk unsorted PBMCs. Because donor CMV infection status was unknown, age-related changes in expanded clonotypes were potentially confounded. A strong correlation was found between observed TCR beta diversity and the percentage of naive T cells measured by flow cytometry. Estimates of total diversity based on one million sequenced T cells were regarded as lower bounds and as underestimates.

The CDR3 contains 15 residues, cysteine and phenylalanine counted. Only the CDR3 DNA stays, 45 bases, in frame from base 1. The V end gives up 1 base and the J end 4 bases, leaving 8 bases in the junction not matched to a gene. Looking up the germline V gene yields CDR1 SGHTS and CDR2 YDEGEE. Library generation was performed with 5' RACE. Sequencer: Illumina HiSeq 2500. A second about 7 to 12 cycle PCR used a sample-barcoded 5' primer and a J-beta primer mix. A unique molecular identifier was introduced onto each TCR beta cDNA molecule by a template-switch 5' adaptor carrying 12 random nucleotides. Each sample yielded at least 2.5 million CDR3-containing paired-end reads. First-strand cDNA was synthesized from all RNA with the Mint cDNA synthesis kit, primed by a TRBC-specific oligonucleotide. Following uracil-DNA glycosylase treatment, all cDNA underwent a first 18-cycle PCR with the universal primers M1SS and BC2_uni_R. Per the source publication's procedure: For normalization, 1 million high-quality reads were randomly selected from each sample, with every read carrying a distinct molecular identifier. Instead of being binned into consensus sequences, reads that shared molecular identifiers were thrown out. MiTCR, with a Q25 quality threshold and the strictest error-elimination algorithm, was used for CDR3 identification, clonotype clustering and error correction. A nonparametric unseen species model with Euler transformation was used to estimate a lower bound on total TCR beta diversity. In TCRdb, the public reads were trimmed at Q25 with fastp and aligned with MiXCR, with productive beta chains retained. Every CDR3 protein is listed once, alongside the most common genes and DNA of its rows. What appears here as the V and J calls and clone size reflects TCRdb's work, not the paper's. The sample table shows roughly 1.7 million distinct CDR3 sequences, and around 36% are seen once. Roughly 12% of the sample is taken by the ten largest.

Systemically healthy Caucasian individuals from Russia, 35 to 50 in total and aged about 6 to 100 years, were included as donors. Around 10 milliliters of peripheral blood were collected from each donor into EDTA-treated Vacutainer tubes. Ficoll-Paque density-gradient centrifugation was used to isolate PBMCs, with at least 7 million per sample. Trizol reagent was used to extract total RNA from the PBMCs, yielding at least 6 micrograms per sample. For every donor, flow cytometry on a PBMC aliquot measured the percentage of naive CD45RAhigh/CD27high T cells. In this sample, this clonotype turned up a few times. The clone's antigen remains unknown. One base away there is no much larger clone; base qualities are not given.

Input material: blood. The chain couples TRBV5-8 to TRBJ2-7, and 7 junctional nucleotides match TRBD2. The TCR originated in a woman in her 30s in good health. The CDR3 here reads CASSLYWREGYEQYF. Read as DNA, the sequence is TGTGCCAGCAGCTTGTATTGGAGGGAGGGGTACGAGCAGTACTTC.